The 14 T cell receptor beta chains below all came from one sample that was sequenced in a study of identical twins (dated by TCRdb to 2015 to 2016). Library preparation used 5' RACE. The data were produced on an Illumina HiSeq 2000. Using fastp trimming at Q25 and MiXCR clonotype assembly, TCRdb reanalyzed the public sequencing data and kept in-frame beta chains. For every CDR3 protein sequence, its rows merge into one entry that carries the most common genes and DNA. This sample comprises 600,000 to 800,000 distinct CDR3 sequences, 21% of them detected only once. The top ten hold roughly 4.3% of the sample. These data also formed part of another study, on T cells expressing NK-cell markers.

The source material was PBMCs. Receptors were obtained from a woman between 18 and 29 years old in good health.

This clonotype was seen a handful of times. The genes are TRBV6-5 and TRBJ2-1; TRBD2 agrees at 11 bases. There are 17 residues in the CDR3. Trimming took 2 bases from V and 6 from J; bases not matched to a gene: 9. Germline V gives CDR1 MNHEY, CDR2 SVGAGI. The CDR3 region is CASSYLAGGGGRNEQFF. The CDR3 region has the DNA TGTGCCAGCAGTTACCTAGCGGGGGGAGGGGGCCGCAATGAGCAGTTCTTC.

The chain joins TRBV4-3 to TRBJ2-3, with D perhaps assigned TRBD1 or TRBD2 (5 bases each). The CDR3 has 15 amino acids. The ends were cut back, 3 bases at V and 2 bases at J, with 12 bases in the middle. CDR1 is LGHNA, CDR2 YSLEER, per germline. CDR3 residues: CASSQGVANTDTQYF. Here the CDR3 DNA reads TGCGCCAGCAGCCAGGGGGTAGCGAACACAGATACGCAGTATTTT.

The chain uses TRBV6-5 and TRBJ2-5, with D possibly being TRBD1 (5 bases). V was cut by 11 bases and J by 9 bases, with 19 bases left in between. The germline V gene encodes CDR1 MNHEY and CDR2 SVGAGI. The CDR3 is 12 residues long. The CDR3: CALGSSRVPQYF. CDR3 nucleotides: TGTGCCCTCGGGTCATCCAGGGTTCCCCAGTACTTC.

The table lists this clonotype with a few counts. The chain uses TRBV5-1 and TRBJ2-1; unclear D gene. The V and J ends lost 0 bases and 9 bases respectively, with 19 bases between them. Germline CDR1 and CDR2: SGHRS and YFSETQ. The CDR3 has 16 residues. CDR3 loop: CASSLGWVGAPGEQFF. The CDR3 DNA is TGCGCCAGCAGCTTGGGCTGGGTTGGTGCCCCTGGTGAGCAGTTCTTC.

The chain has TRBV29-1 and TRBJ1-1; unclear D gene. The V gene's germline CDR1 is SQVTM and CDR2 ANQGSEA. Trimming stripped 8 bases from V and 0 bases from J, with 10 bases between. The CDR3 covers 12 residues. The CDR3 DNA is TGCAGCACTCGTACAGTGAACACTGAAGCTTTCTTT. Its translation is CSTRTVNTEAFF.

The J gene is TRBJ1-1, the V gene TRBV29-1; maybe TRBD1 (6 bases). Germline V gene data show CDR1 as SQVTM and CDR2 as ANQGSEA. This CDR3 has 12 residues. V was shortened by 5 bases and J by 6 bases, with 13 bases between the two germline ends. The CDR3 loop reads CSVRSGGPEAFF. CDR3 nucleotide sequence: TGCAGCGTTCGCAGCGGGGGCCCTGAAGCTTTCTTT.

This sequence joins TRBV12-3 or TRBV12-4 and TRBJ1-5; D call uncertain. This CDR3 spans 14 amino acids. The ends were cut back, 5 bases at V and 4 bases at J, with 12 bases in the middle. CDR3: CASSTSTGNQPQHF. CDR3 nucleotides: TGTGCCAGCAGTACATCTACCGGTAATCAGCCCCAGCATTTT.

The chain carries TRBV29-1 and TRBJ2-1, with 7 bases matching TRBD1. CDR3 size: 14 residues. The J segment lost 2 bases and the V segment lost 7 bases, leaving 8 bases of the junction unmatched. CDR1 is SQVTM, CDR2 ANQGSEA, per germline. DNA of the CDR3: TGCAGCGGTACCGGGACAGCCGCCTACAATGAGCAGTTCTTC. This encodes CSGTGTAAYNEQFF.

V usage is TRBV5-1 and J usage is TRBJ2-5, with 10 nucleotides matching TRBD2. J was trimmed by 5 bases and V by 4 bases; bases with no gene match: 8. Germline CDR1 and CDR2: SGHRS and YFSETQ. This CDR3 contains 15 residues. CDR3 in DNA: TGCGCCAGCAGCCAATCTAGCGGGGGACGGGAGACCCAGTACTTC. Its protein is CASSQSSGGRETQYF.

This clonotype was counted only a few times. The genes are TRBV20-1 and TRBJ2-1; D is uncertain. Looked up from germline, CDR1 is DFQATT and CDR2 is SNEGSKA (reference sequence). V lost 4 bases and J lost 7, with 5 bases in between. The CDR3 consists of 10 residues. DNA of the CDR3: TGCAGTGCTATGGCGAATGAGCAGTTCTTC. Its protein is CSAMANEQFF.

This clonotype was recorded a few times. V usage is TRBV12-3 or TRBV12-4 and J usage is TRBJ2-7, with D possibly being TRBD1 (5 bases). The CDR3 covers 14 residues. V lost 3 bases, J lost 2 bases, and 11 bases lay in between. For the CDR3, the DNA is TGTGCCAGCAGTTTTGACAGTGGGGCCTACGAGCAGTACTTC. This gives the protein CASSFDSGAYEQYF.

This clonotype came up a few times. The gene calls are TRBV15 and TRBJ1-2; tentatively, D is TRBD1 (5 bases). The germline V and J ends were trimmed by 1 base and 6 bases, with 12 bases remaining between them. Germline V gene lookup returns CDR1 LNHNV and CDR2 YYDKDF (reference sequence). This CDR3 spans 14 amino acids. This CDR3 is CATSRGAGWNGYTF. As DNA, the CDR3 is TGTGCCACCAGCAGAGGGGCAGGGTGGAATGGCTACACCTTC.

This clonotype turned up a few times. The chain uses TRBV7-9 and TRBJ2-5; D might be TRBD2 (5 bases). This CDR3 is built from 16 residues. V was pared by 5 bases and J by 4 bases, with 20 bases between. Germline-derived CDR1 and CDR2 are SEHNR and FQNEAQ (reference sequence). The CDR3 DNA reads TGTGCCAGCAGCCCTCCTCTAGAGGGAGTTCGAGAGACCCAGTACTTC. Residues: CASSPPLEGVRETQYF. The whole variable domain, remainder taken from reference TRBV7-9 and TRBJ2-5, is DTGVSQNPRHKITKRGQNVTFRCDPISEHNRLYWYRQTLGQGPEFLTYFQNEAQLEKSRLLSDRFSAERPKGSFSTLEIQRTEQGDSAMYLCASSPPLEGVRETQYFGPGTRLLVL.

This clonotype was detected only a few times. J is TRBJ1-2 and V is TRBV4-3, with 9 nucleotides matching TRBD1. The CDR3 is made up of 18 amino acids. Germline V gene lookup returns CDR1 LGHNA and CDR2 YSLEER. Trimming cost V 0 bases and J 6 bases; bases outside gene matches: 14. The CDR3 spells CASSQESSIRDRVHGYTF. DNA for the CDR3: TGCGCCAGCAGCCAAGAAAGTTCAATTAGGGACAGGGTCCATGGCTACACCTTC.